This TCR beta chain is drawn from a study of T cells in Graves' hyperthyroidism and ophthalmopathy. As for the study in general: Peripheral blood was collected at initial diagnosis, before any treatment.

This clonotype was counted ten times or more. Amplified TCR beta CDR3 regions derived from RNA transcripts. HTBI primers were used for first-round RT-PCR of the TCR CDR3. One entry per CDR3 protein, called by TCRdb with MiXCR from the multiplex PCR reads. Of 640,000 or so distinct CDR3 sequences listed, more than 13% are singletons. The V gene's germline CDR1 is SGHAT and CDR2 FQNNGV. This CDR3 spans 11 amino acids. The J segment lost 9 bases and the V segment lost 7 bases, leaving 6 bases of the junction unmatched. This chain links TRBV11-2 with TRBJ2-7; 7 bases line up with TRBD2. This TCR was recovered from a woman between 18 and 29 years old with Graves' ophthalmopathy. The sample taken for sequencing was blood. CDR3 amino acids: CASIRGGGQYF. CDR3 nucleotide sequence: TGTGCCAGCATCCGCGGGGGAGGGCAGTACTTC.